A single sample gave rise to the 3 T cell receptor beta chains below, sequenced in a study of cytomegalovirus exposure and HLA in healthy donors. Data came from immunoSEQ multiplex PCR; TCRdb stores just in-frame clones and leaves some out. The top ten hold over 1.3% of the sample, which has 150,000 to 200,000 clones, approximately 85% seen once. Sequenced material: PBMCs. The origin of the receptors is a woman in her late teens or twenties in good health and CMV-seronegative.

The gene calls are TRBV5-4 and TRBJ1-1; D perhaps matches TRBD1 (5 bases). V lost 4 bases and J 4 bases, leaving 23 bases between the germline ends. In germline, CDR1 is SGHNT, CDR2 YYREEE (reference sequence). This CDR3 is 17 amino acids long. CDR3 protein: CASSPRSKGIWRTEAFF. As DNA, the CDR3 is TGTGCCAGCAGCCCGCGGTCCAAGGGGATTTGGCGCACTGAAGCTTTCTTT.

The chain combines TRBV7-7 with TRBJ2-2; possibly TRBD2 for D (5 bases). Trimming removed 4 bases from V and 4 bases from J, with 10 bases in between. Germline V gives CDR1 SSHAT, CDR2 FNYEAQ (reference sequence). There are 14 residues in the CDR3. CDR3 nucleotides: TGTGCCAGCAGCTGGACGGAGGTCACCGGGGAGCTGTTTTTT. Translating gives CASSWTEVTGELFF.

The chain carries TRBV4-1 and TRBJ2-4; 7 positions match TRBD1. The CDR3 runs to 18 residues. Germline V CDR1 and CDR2: MGHRA, YSYEKL. The trim removed 0 bases at V and 0 bases at J, leaving 8 bases unmatched. CDR3 coding DNA: TGCGCCAGCAGCCAAGAGCCCCAGGGACAGCTAGCCAAAAACATTCAGTACTTC. Translating gives CASSQEPQGQLAKNIQYF.